Shown below are 20 T cell receptor beta chains from a single sample sequenced in a study of PD-1 blockade in mismatch repair-deficient tumors. The repertoire was sequenced with immunoSEQ multiplex PCR; TCRdb's copy has only in-frame clones and lacks some. Counted here are some 26,000 clones, about 83% occurring once; the ten biggest clones make up over 20%. The specimen comprised peripheral blood, sampled 12 weeks after starting pembrolizumab. The receptors derive from an adult with mismatch repair-deficient cancer.

The V and J genes are TRBV15 and TRBJ1-4; possible D gene TRBD1, 6 bases. The CDR3 spans 14 residues. V was pared by 3 bases and J by 8 bases, with 13 bases between. The germline V gene encodes CDR1 LNHNV and CDR2 YYDKDF (reference sequence). DNA for the CDR3: TGTGCCACCAGCAGGGATACAGGGCAAGAAAAACTGTTTTTT. Translating it yields CATSRDTGQEKLFF.

The gene calls are TRBV19 and TRBJ1-4; D not certain. The V gene's germline CDR1 is LNHDA and CDR2 SQIVND (reference sequence). Trimming cost V 4 bases and J 7 bases, with 13 bases left between them. This CDR3 is 14 amino acids long. The CDR3 DNA reads as TGTGCCAGTAGTACACTTATCGACGGTGAAAAACTGTTTTTT. Translating it yields CASSTLIDGEKLFF.

The chain couples TRBV7-9 to TRBJ2-3; possible D gene TRBD2, 5 bases. CDR1 is SEHNR and CDR2 is FQNEAQ in the germline V gene (reference sequence). CDR3 size: 17 residues. Trimming took 3 bases from V and 0 from J, leaving 16 bases between them. The CDR3 DNA sequence: TGTGCCAGCAGCTTCTCACCCCTTGGCGGGAGCACAGATACGCAGTATTTT. Protein sequence: CASSFSPLGGSTDTQYF.

This sequence joins TRBV27 and TRBJ2-7; 8 bases are a match to TRBD2. Germline CDR1 reads MNHEY; CDR2 reads SMNVEV (reference sequence). The CDR3 loop spans 13 amino acids. The junction had 7 bases not matched to a gene; V was cut back by 6 bases and J by 6 bases. Here the CDR3 reads CASRSGTRAEQYF. In DNA form, the CDR3 reads TGTGCCAGCAGATCTGGGACTAGAGCCGAGCAGTACTTC.

This chain uses TRBV11-3 with TRBJ1-2, with D unresolved. CDR1 is SGHNT and CDR2 is YENEEA in the germline V gene. The V end was cut by 2 bases, the J end by 3 bases, with 10 bases between. The length of the CDR3 is 14 residues. CDR3 sequence: CASSLSDAHYGYTF. In nucleotides, the CDR3 is TGTGCCAGCAGCTTATCAGATGCACACTATGGCTACACCTTC.

The chain couples TRBV18 to TRBJ1-4; D perhaps matches TRBD1 (5 bases). This CDR3 contains 15 residues. V dropped 0 bases and J dropped 7 bases, with 12 bases sitting between them. Germline V gene sequence: CDR1 KGHSH, CDR2 LQKENI. For the CDR3, the DNA is TGTGCCAGCTCACCACCAGGAGGGGACTTTGAAAAACTGTTTTTT. It translates to CASSPPGGDFEKLFF.

This clone came up a few times. The CDR3 bases are TGTGCCACCAAACAGAGGCGGGACGGTTTGGTACCCCCCTACAATGAGCAGTTCTTC. As protein: CATKQRRDGLVPPYNEQFF. The genes are TRBV15 and TRBJ2-1; a weak D match, TRBD2 (6 bases). The CDR3 is made up of 19 amino acids. CDR1 and CDR2 from the germline V gene are LNHNV and YYDKDF (reference sequence). Trimming stripped 7 bases from V and 2 bases from J, with 27 bases between.

The chain joins TRBV13 to TRBJ2-7, with no clear D. Germline CDR1 PRHDT, CDR2 FYEKMQ (reference sequence). The CDR3 spans 13 residues. Trimming stripped 5 bases from V and 2 bases from J, with 10 bases between. CDR3 region: CASSQSPAYEQYF. The CDR3 DNA sequence: TGTGCCAGCAGCCAAAGCCCCGCCTACGAGCAGTACTTC.

The chain combines TRBV7-9 with TRBJ1-2; D call uncertain. Germline CDR1 and CDR2: SEHNR and FQNEAQ (reference sequence). Trimming shortened V by 0 bases and J by 5 bases, and 10 bases separated the two germline ends. This CDR3 region has 14 residues. The CDR3 region is CASSLAGLKYGYTF. In DNA form, the CDR3 reads TGTGCCAGCAGCTTAGCAGGCCTGAAGTATGGCTACACCTTC. Combining the CDR3 with reference TRBV7-9 and TRBJ1-2 gives the whole variable domain DTGVSQNPRHKITKRGQNVTFRCDPISEHNRLYWYRQTLGQGPEFLTYFQNEAQLEKSRLLSDRFSAERPKGSFSTLEIQRTEQGDSAMYLCASSLAGLKYGYTFGSGTRLTVV.

The chain joins TRBV7-2 to TRBJ2-2; TRBD1 agrees at 7 bases. V shed 4 bases and J 4 bases; nucleotides not matched to a gene: 6. The CDR3 covers 15 residues. Germline V gene data show CDR1 as SGHTA and CDR2 as FQGNSA. DNA of the CDR3: TGTGCCAGCAGCTCTCGACAGGGTGGCACCGGGGAGCTGTTTTTT. This codes for CASSSRQGGTGELFF.

The chain recombines TRBV19 with TRBJ2-1; a weak D match, TRBD1 (5 bases). Trimming took off 1 base at V and 6 bases at J, with 10 bases between the two ends. Germline V gene sequence: CDR1 LNHDA, CDR2 SQIVND (reference sequence). This CDR3 has 14 amino acids. Here the CDR3 reads CASSIATAFNEQFF. In DNA, the CDR3 is TGTGCCAGTAGTATAGCGACAGCATTCAATGAGCAGTTCTTC. Full variable domain (outside the CDR3, taken from reference TRBV19 and TRBJ2-1): DGGITQSPKYLFRKEGQNVTLSCEQNLNHDAMYWYRQDPGQGLRLIYYSQIVNDFQKGDIAEGYSVSREKKESFPLTVTSAQKNPTAFYLCASSIATAFNEQFFGPGTRLTVL.

The chain couples TRBV5-6 to TRBJ2-1; D is uncertain. This CDR3 region has 15 residues. Per germline, CDR1 SGHDT and CDR2 YYEEEE. Trimming stripped 1 base from V and 6 bases from J, with 14 bases between. CDR3 in DNA: TGTGCCAGCAGCTTGCCCAGGCCCTCTTTCAATGAGCAGTTCTTC. It specifies CASSLPRPSFNEQFF.

CDR3: CASSQQGTANSNQPQHF. In DNA form, the CDR3 reads TGTGCCAGCAGCCAACAGGGGACAGCTAATAGCAATCAGCCCCAGCATTTT. The rearrangement uses TRBV4-2 and TRBJ1-5; TRBD1 matches 7 bases. CDR3 length: 17 residues. CDR1 is LGHNA, CDR2 YNFKEQ, per germline. J gave up 0 bases and V 2 bases, and 7 bases lay outside the gene matches.

The chain couples TRBV2 to TRBJ2-5, with D unclear. CDR3 length equals 12 residues. CDR1 SNHLY and CDR2 FYNNEI come from the germline V gene. V lost 5 bases to trimming and J lost 0 bases, with 4 bases between them. CDR3 residues: CASSLYQETQYF. The CDR3, as DNA: TGTGCCAGCAGTCTCTACCAAGAGACCCAGTACTTC.

This sequence joins TRBV9 and TRBJ1-1; 7 bases are shared with TRBD1. This CDR3 region has 15 residues. Losses at the gene ends were 2 bases for V and 1 base for J; bases not matched to a gene: 5. CDR1 SGDLS and CDR2 YYNGEE come from the germline V gene. CDR3 sequence reads: CASSVAGTANTEAFF. The DNA of the CDR3 is TGTGCCAGCAGCGTCGCCGGGACAGCGAACACTGAAGCTTTCTTT.

The gene calls are TRBV6-5 and TRBJ1-2; D unclear. There are 13 residues in the CDR3. V was pared by 0 bases and J by 1 base, with 3 bases between. Germline V gene sequence: CDR1 MNHEY, CDR2 SVGAGI. The DNA for the CDR3 is TGTGCCAGCAGTTACTCCCTTAACTATGGCTACACCTTC. This encodes CASSYSLNYGYTF.

The rearrangement uses TRBV28 and TRBJ2-5; TRBD2 agrees at 7 bases. The CDR3 is 15 amino acids. J was trimmed by 5 bases and V by 3 bases; bases with no gene match: 9. From germline, CDR1 is MDHEN and CDR2 SYDVKM. CDR3 bases: TGTGCCAGCAGTTTCCCTCTGAGGGGAGGGGAGACCCAGTACTTC. It codes for CASSFPLRGGETQYF. The full variable domain, completed using reference TRBV28 and TRBJ2-5, is DVKVTQSSRYLVKRTGEKVFLECVQDMDHENMFWYRQDPGLGLRLIYFSYDVKMKEKGDIPEGYSVSREKKERFSLILESASTNQTSMYLCASSFPLRGGETQYFGPGTRLLVL.

The V call is TRBV10-3, the J call TRBJ2-1; weak D call: TRBD2 (6 bases). Germline loops: CDR1 ENHRY, CDR2 SYGVKD. Trimming left V 4 bases short and J 0 bases short, with 10 bases between. There are 15 residues in the CDR3. CDR3 sequence: CAISARGSSYNEQFF. CDR3 nucleotides: TGTGCCATCAGTGCCCGGGGGAGCTCCTACAATGAGCAGTTCTTC.

This clone was seen a few times. The CDR3 spells CAWLRRQGPYEQYF. The CDR3 region has the DNA TGTGCCTGGCTCAGGAGGCAGGGGCCCTACGAGCAGTACTTC. The chain uses TRBV30 and TRBJ2-7; D possibly corresponds to TRBD1 (6 bases). The CDR3 contains 14 residues. Between the trimmed V and J ends, which lost 5 bases and 2 bases, there was a span of 16 bases. Germline assignment: CDR1 GTSNPN and CDR2 SVGIG (reference sequence). Looking up the rest from reference TRBV30 and TRBJ2-7 gives the full variable domain: SQTIHQWPATLVQPVGSPLSLECTVEGTSNPNLYWYRQAAGRGLQLLFYSVGIGQISSEVPQNLSASRPQDRQFILSSKKLLLSDSGFYLCAWLRRQGPYEQYFGPGTRLTVT.

This chain uses TRBV19 with TRBJ1-1; D is uncertain. Deletions cut 3 bases from V and 4 bases from J, with 6 bases between. Germline CDR1 and CDR2: LNHDA and SQIVND (reference sequence). The CDR3 has 12 amino acids. The CDR3 coding sequence is TGTGCCAGTAGTATGGGATTCACTGAAGCTTTCTTT. It specifies CASSMGFTEAFF.